Below are 19 T cell receptor beta chains sequenced from a single sample in a study of blood T cell repertoires in COVID-19. The data were produced by immunoSEQ multiplex PCR, yet TCRdb's version contains in-frame clones alone and is incomplete. Of over 150,000 clones in the sample, roughly 80% were seen once. Input material: peripheral blood. The receptor source for this set is a man aged 55 to 70 with acute or convalescent COVID-19.

The CDR3 sequence: CAISETPLAGGGYF. The CDR3 nucleotides are TGTGCCATCAGTGAAACCCCCCTAGCGGGGGGAGGGTATTTT. The V call is TRBV10-3, the J call TRBJ2-3; 11 nucleotides agree with TRBD2. The CDR3 sequence is 14 residues long. After removal of 3 bases from V and 14 bases from J, the junction contained 10 bases not matched to a gene. Germline loops: CDR1 ENHRY, CDR2 SYGVKD.

The V and J genes are TRBV24-1 and TRBJ2-2; D ambiguous. V lost 6 bases and J 0 bases, leaving 13 bases between the germline ends. Looked up from germline, CDR1 is KGHDR and CDR2 is SFDVKD. The CDR3 contains 16 residues. The CDR3: CATSIGSLSNTGELFF. In DNA form, the CDR3 reads TGTGCCACCAGTATTGGTTCACTTTCGAACACCGGGGAGCTGTTTTTT.

The chain is built from TRBV9 and TRBJ2-7; 10 nucleotides line up with TRBD1. Trimming at V came to 0 bases and at J to 4 bases, leaving 7 bases not matched to a gene. The CDR3 spans 16 residues. CDR1 and CDR2 (germline): SGDLS, YYNGEE. CDR3 sequence reads: CASSVGDRGLGYEQYF. CDR3 DNA sequence: TGTGCCAGCAGCGTAGGGGACAGGGGTTTGGGGTACGAGCAGTACTTC.

This chain uses TRBV6-5 with TRBJ2-1, with 7 bases that match TRBD2. In germline, CDR1 is MNHEY, CDR2 SVGAGI. The CDR3 runs to 15 residues. The V and J ends lost 7 bases and 3 bases, in that order; junction bases with no gene match: 9. The CDR3 DNA follows: TGTGCCAGCATCCCTGGTGCTAGCGGCTACAATGAGCAGTTCTTC. This encodes CASIPGASGYNEQFF.

The chain employs TRBV11-2 and TRBJ2-7, with 14 bases matching TRBD2. V gave up 6 bases and J gave up 4 bases; unmatched junction bases: 11. The CDR3 runs 17 residues. From germline, CDR1 is SGHAT and CDR2 FQNNGV. CDR3 loop: CASSRTSGGHNSYEQYF. The CDR3 nucleotides are TGTGCCAGCAGTCGGACTAGCGGGGGGCATAACTCTTACGAGCAGTACTTC. The whole variable domain, filled in from reference TRBV11-2 and TRBJ2-7, reads EAGVAQSPRYKIIEKRQSVAFWCNPISGHATLYWYQQILGQGPKLLIQFQNNGVVDDSQLPKDRFSAERLKGVDSTLKIQPAKLEDSAVYLCASSRTSGGHNSYEQYFGPGTRLTVT.

The chain links TRBV5-1 to TRBJ2-7; D may be TRBD2 (5 bases). Between the trimmed V and J ends, which lost 0 bases and 3 bases, there was a span of 13 bases. The CDR3 sequence is 15 residues long. Germline lookup yields CDR1 SGHRS and CDR2 YFSETQ. CDR3 amino acids: CASSLERGPGYEQYF. In DNA, the CDR3 is TGCGCCAGCAGCTTGGAAAGAGGGCCCGGCTACGAGCAGTACTTC.

The chain recombines TRBV19 with TRBJ2-7; 9 positions agree with TRBD1. Germline trimming cut 4 bases from V and 6 bases from J; bases unmatched to any gene: 7. There are 14 residues in the CDR3. Germline lookup yields CDR1 LNHDA and CDR2 SQIVND (reference sequence). CDR3 nucleotide sequence: TGTGCCAGTAGTACCCTGGACAGGGGTATCGAGCAGTACTTC. Translated, it gives CASSTLDRGIEQYF.

V and J are TRBV13 and TRBJ1-2; D perhaps matches TRBD1 (6 bases). This CDR3 comprises 11 residues. Germline CDR1 reads PRHDT; CDR2 reads FYEKMQ (reference sequence). With 4 bases removed from V and 10 bases from J, the gap between germline ends came to 10 bases. This chain's CDR3 is CASSSDRYYTF. The CDR3, as DNA: TGTGCCAGCAGCTCTGACAGGTACTACACCTTC. The full variable domain, completed using reference TRBV13 and TRBJ1-2, is AAGVIQSPRHLIKEKRETATLKCYPIPRHDTVYWYQQGPGQDPQFLISFYEKMQSDKGSIPDRFSAQQFSDYHSELNMSSLELGDSALYFCASSSDRYYTFGSGTRLTVV.

This chain links TRBV11-1 with TRBJ1-2, with TRBD1 as a possible D gene (5 bases). The CDR3 runs to 14 residues. Germline V gene sequence: CDR1 SGHAT, CDR2 FQDESV (reference sequence). V was shortened by 4 bases and J by 4 bases, with 13 bases between the two germline ends. CDR3 region: CASSSQGGGYGYTF. The CDR3 DNA sequence: TGTGCCAGCAGCTCCCAGGGCGGGGGCTATGGCTACACCTTC.

J is TRBJ2-7 and V is TRBV10-3, with TRBD1 as a possible D gene (5 bases). The CDR3 totals 14 residues. Trimming removed 3 bases from V and 3 bases from J, with 12 bases in between. Germline CDR1 ENHRY, CDR2 SYGVKD. CDR3 in amino acids: CAISDIIGDYEQYF. The DNA for the CDR3 is TGTGCCATCAGTGATATAATAGGGGACTACGAGCAGTACTTC.

This chain links TRBV19 with TRBJ1-2, with TRBD1 matching over 8 bases. The junction had 2 bases not matched to a gene; V was cut back by 7 bases and J by 1 base. Per germline, CDR1 LNHDA and CDR2 SQIVND (reference sequence). The CDR3 runs to 13 residues. The CDR3 nucleotides read TGTGCCAGTAATACAGGGGGTAACTATGGCTACACCTTC. The encoded protein is CASNTGGNYGYTF. Together with reference TRBV19 and TRBJ1-2, the CDR3 gives the full variable domain: DGGITQSPKYLFRKEGQNVTLSCEQNLNHDAMYWYRQDPGQGLRLIYYSQIVNDFQKGDIAEGYSVSREKKESFPLTVTSAQKNPTAFYLCASNTGGNYGYTFGSGTRLTVV.

CDR3 region: CASSVNRGHGYGYTF. The CDR3 coding sequence is TGTGCCAGCAGCGTCAACAGGGGGCATGGCTATGGCTACACCTTC. The rearrangement links TRBV11-2 to TRBJ1-2; TRBD1 matches at 9 bases. Germline CDR1 is SGHAT and CDR2 is FQNNGV. The CDR3 runs 15 residues. The V segment lost 5 bases and the J segment 4 bases; nucleotides outside the gene matches: 8.

The gene calls are TRBV6-5 and TRBJ2-2; the D gene is possibly TRBD1 (6 bases). This CDR3 has 12 residues. The V end was cut by 11 bases, the J end by 4 bases, with 11 bases between. The germline V gene encodes CDR1 MNHEY and CDR2 SVGAGI. CDR3 protein: CAVRGFTGELFF. DNA for the CDR3: TGTGCCGTGAGGGGGTTCACCGGGGAGCTGTTTTTT.

This clone showed up just once. The V and J genes are TRBV19 and TRBJ1-6, with 8 bases matching TRBD1. Germline V gene sequence: CDR1 LNHDA, CDR2 SQIVND (reference sequence). This CDR3 contains 16 residues. The ends lost 7 bases at V and 4 bases at J; junction bases unmatched: 9. In DNA, the CDR3 is TGTGCCAGTACTTACTCCCGGGACAGGTATAATTCACCCCTCCACTTT. This encodes CASTYSRDRYNSPLHF.

The chain joins TRBV10-3 to TRBJ2-7, with TRBD1 matching over 10 bases. Germline CDR1 ENHRY, CDR2 SYGVKD. Trimming took 10 bases from V and 6 from J; bases not matched to a gene: 12. The length of the CDR3 is 14 residues. This chain's CDR3 is CATHPGQGFGEQYF. The CDR3 nucleotides are TGTGCCACCCATCCGGGACAGGGGTTCGGCGAGCAGTACTTC.

The chain is built from TRBV7-8 and TRBJ2-1; no firm D call. Between the trimmed V and J ends, which lost 5 bases and 7 bases, there was a span of 9 bases. CDR1 is SGHVS and CDR2 is FQNEAQ in the germline V gene. The CDR3 totals 12 residues. DNA of the CDR3: TGTGCCAGCAGCCAAATCGGGAATGAGCAGTTCTTC. Residues: CASSQIGNEQFF.

The chain joins TRBV28 to TRBJ1-2; D perhaps matches TRBD1 (5 bases). Per germline, CDR1 MDHEN and CDR2 SYDVKM. V was trimmed by 3 bases and J by 8 bases, leaving 10 bases between them. The CDR3 has 12 amino acids. The CDR3 coding sequence is TGTGCCAGCAGTTTTCAGGGAAGAGGCTACACCTTC. Translation gives CASSFQGRGYTF.

CDR3 in DNA: TGTGCCAGTAGGATGGGACAGGGGGTCTACGAGCAGTACTTC. Its translation: CASRMGQGVYEQYF. The chain joins TRBV19 to TRBJ2-7; TRBD1 agrees at 11 bases. The CDR3 totals 14 residues. Germline assignment: CDR1 LNHDA and CDR2 SQIVND (reference sequence). With 6 bases clipped from V and 3 bases from J, the junction kept 4 bases outside the gene matches.

This clone was seen only once. The genes are TRBV24-1 and TRBJ2-5; 10 positions match TRBD1. Germline CDR1 KGHDR, CDR2 SFDVKD. After removal of 4 bases from V and 1 base from J, the junction contained 5 bases not matched to a gene. The CDR3 length is 16 residues. The CDR3 DNA follows: TGTGCCACCAGTGACCCGGGACAGGGGCCCCAAGAGACCCAGTACTTC. Translation gives CATSDPGQGPQETQYF.